The clone carrying this T cell receptor (beta chain) was observed many times. Germline V CDR1 and CDR2: MDHEN, SYDVKM. The CDR3 covers 13 residues. V was pared by 5 bases and J by 1 base, with 1 base of the junction left unmatched. Each CDR3 protein is one row after TCRdb ran MiXCR on the RACE reads. The table records 300,000 to 350,000 distinct CDR3 sequences, approximately 6.9% of them present only once. The data were taken from a study of human T cells and chemical hapten exposure. Overall study context: Diagnoses of alopecia areata, totalis or universalis occurred in mostly female patients. Small differences in pooled library volume mainly drove the variation in TCR yields per sample.

Time point defined: patch test 1, 2 weeks after DPC sensitization. Treatment noted: therapeutic diphenylcyclopropenone sensitization with weekly scalp DPC. This chain links TRBV28 with TRBJ1-2, with TRBD1 matching 7 bases. The origin of this receptor is a woman aged 18-35 years with alopecia areata. Some clones in this sample may be carry-over from other donors' samples. Sequencing used whole blood, obtained in connection with sensitization to the hapten diphenylcyclopropenone (DPC). CDR3 protein: CASSPGGNYGYTF. CDR3 nucleotides: TGTGCCAGCAGTCCAGGGGGTAACTATGGCTACACCTTC.